These T cell receptor beta chains were read from a single sample in a study of vaccination effects on CD4 cells after COVID-19. Measured with immunoSEQ multiplex PCR; TCRdb has only the in-frame clones, and not every one. Of roughly 45,000 clones in the sample, around three quarters were seen once. Antigens of these TCRs are unknown. Here the sequenced sample was CD4+ T cells from PBMCs cultured with SARS-CoV-2 spike peptides, taken before COVID-19 vaccination. All receptors derive from a human donor who received a COVID-19 vaccine. CDR3s include the opening cysteine and the closing phenylalanine or tryptophan. D genes are given only for firm matches. Not every row has a clone size; where given, it reads once, few, many or a size class.

CASSEFSGRTKSDYNEQFF	TGTGCCAGCAGTGAGTTCTCGGGACGCACAAAATCGGATTACAATGAGCAGTTCTTC	TRBV2	few	-	TRBJ2-1
CASSPDRVEQFF	TGTGCCAGCTCACCGGACAGAGTTGAGCAGTTCTTC	TRBV18	-	-	TRBJ2-1
CASKRGDQPQHF	TGTGCCAGCAAACGTGGGGATCAGCCCCAGCATTTT	TRBV6-6	-	-	TRBJ1-5
CARSLTGYDYGYTF	TGTGCCAGAAGCTTAACCGGATACGACTATGGCTACACCTTC	TRBV5-3	-	-	TRBJ1-2
CASSYSIMIHYGYTF	TGTGCCAGCAGTTACTCGATCATGATACACTATGGCTACACCTTC	TRBV6-2/TRBV6-3	-	-	TRBJ1-2
CASQGGSGNTGELFF	TGTGCTAGTCAAGGGGGTAGCGGTAACACCGGGGAGCTGTTTTTT	TRBV12-5	few	-	TRBJ2-2
CASSSVSTDTQYF	TGTGCCAGCAGCTCAGTCAGCACAGATACGCAGTATTTT	TRBV7-3	-	-	TRBJ2-3
CASSLDGAVYVYTF	TGCGCCAGCAGCTTGGACGGGGCCGTTTATGTCTACACCTTC	TRBV5-1	-	-	TRBJ1-2
CASSPGLRGETQYF	TGTGCCAGCAGCCCGGGACTGCGGGGAGAGACCCAGTACTTC	TRBV7-2	-	-	TRBJ2-5
CARSGRPDEKLFF	TGTGCCAGAAGCGGCCGCCCTGATGAAAAACTGTTTTTT	TRBV5-3	-	-	TRBJ1-4
CASSRQGKSYNEQFF	TGTGCCAGCAGTAGACAGGGAAAGTCCTACAATGAGCAGTTCTTC	TRBV6-5	-	TRBD1	TRBJ2-1
CAISEREKGGRESEAFF	TGTGCCATCAGTGAGAGGGAAAAGGGTGGTCGGGAGTCTGAAGCTTTCTTT	TRBV10-3	-	-	TRBJ1-1
CASSLVSGFWETQYF	TGCGCCAGCAGCTTGGTTTCAGGGTTTTGGGAGACCCAGTACTTC	TRBV5-1	-	-	TRBJ2-5
CASSLFREETQYF	TGTGCCAGCAGCTTGTTTAGAGAGGAGACCCAGTACTTC	TRBV5-5	once	-	TRBJ2-5
CASSQGYTGDTEAFF	TGTGCCAGCAGCCAAGGATATACGGGGGACACTGAAGCTTTCTTT	TRBV3-1/TRBV3-2	-	-	TRBJ1-1
CASSITGVNTEAFF	TGTGCCAGCAGTATAACAGGGGTGAACACTGAAGCTTTCTTT	TRBV6-2/TRBV6-3	-	TRBD1	TRBJ1-1
CASTGQGSGDTQYF	TGCGCCAGCACGGGACAGGGGAGCGGGGATACGCAGTATTTT	TRBV5-1	-	TRBD1	TRBJ2-3
CASSPDTTGELFF	TGTGCCAGCTCACCAGACACCACCGGGGAGCTGTTTTTT	TRBV18	-	-	TRBJ2-2
CASSVGEGSNEKLFF	TGTGCCAGCAGCGTAGGGGAGGGATCGAATGAAAAACTGTTTTTT	TRBV9	once	-	TRBJ1-4
CASSPVDRNYGYTF	TGTGCCAGCTCACCAGTGGACAGGAACTATGGCTACACCTTC	TRBV18	-	TRBD1	TRBJ1-2
CSVADIEAFF	TGCAGCGTTGCAGACATTGAAGCTTTCTTT	TRBV29-1	-	-	TRBJ1-1
CASSLDGAQLYNEQFF	TGTGCCAGCAGCTTGGATGGTGCGCAGCTCTACAATGAGCAGTTCTTC	TRBV5-4	-	-	TRBJ2-1
CASSRDSYTVLTF	TGCGCCAGCAGCCGGGACTCCTATACCGTCCTGACTTTC	TRBV5-1	-	-	TRBJ2-6
CASSPDRKYNEQFF	TGTGCCAGCTCACCGGACAGAAAATACAATGAGCAGTTCTTC	TRBV18	once	-	TRBJ2-1
CASSYDRNTDTQYF	TGTGCCAGCAGCTACGACAGGAACACAGATACGCAGTATTTT	TRBV7-2	few	-	TRBJ2-3
CASSRRDRQETQYF	TGCGCCAGCAGTCGCCGGGACAGACAAGAGACCCAGTACTTC	TRBV5-1	-	TRBD1	TRBJ2-5
CASRYRNQETQYF	TGTGCCAGCAGGTATCGAAACCAAGAGACCCAGTACTTC	TRBV7-2	-	-	TRBJ2-5